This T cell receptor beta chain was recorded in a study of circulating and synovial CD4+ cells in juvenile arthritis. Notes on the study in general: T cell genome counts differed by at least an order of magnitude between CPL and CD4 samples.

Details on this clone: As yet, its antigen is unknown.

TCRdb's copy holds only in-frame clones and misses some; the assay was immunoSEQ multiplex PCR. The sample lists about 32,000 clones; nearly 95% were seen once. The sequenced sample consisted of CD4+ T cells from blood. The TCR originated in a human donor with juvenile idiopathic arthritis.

Written as DNA, the CDR3 is TGTGCCAGCAGCTTAGTGAACGGACAGGCTTATAGCAATCAGCCCCAGCATTTT. Its translation: CASSLVNGQAYSNQPQHF. The chain uses TRBV11-3 and TRBJ1-5; 7 positions agree with TRBD1. The V gene's germline CDR1 is SGHNT and CDR2 YENEEA. CDR3 length equals 18 residues. V trimming: 1 base; J trimming: 0 bases; junction bases outside the gene matches: 9.